This T cell receptor (beta chain) is drawn from a study of T-cell reconstitution after alpha-beta-depleted transplantation in children. The germline V and J ends were trimmed by 0 bases and 5 bases, with 6 bases remaining between them. In germline, CDR1 is SGHRS, CDR2 YFSETQ. CDR3 length: 12 amino acids. This clonotype was recorded a few times. Unique molecular identifiers were built into the TCRbeta library. TCRdb itself ran the PCR reads through MiXCR, one entry per CDR3 protein. The sample lists 610,000 or so distinct CDR3 sequences, over 25% occurring once. The chain joins TRBV5-1 to TRBJ2-7; no reliable D call. The clonotype originates from a boy under two years old with Wiskott-Aldrich syndrome, due to receive a stem cell transplant. Here the sequenced sample was PBMCs, taken before TCRalphabeta/CD19-depleted stem cell transplant. The CDR3 region has the DNA TGCGCCAGCAGCTTGGAGACCCACGAGCAGTACTTC. Amino acid sequence: CASSLETHEQYF.